This paragraph reports one TCR beta chain. It has no known antigen specificity. No clone much larger than this one lies a single base away; base qualities are absent. The data belong to a study of blood T cell repertoires in COVID-19 (dated by TCRdb to about 2020). Regarding the research as a whole: The collaborator samples originated in the United States, Italy and Spain and spanned the acute and convalescent phases of COVID-19. The material from the prospective study consisted of cDNA or gDNA derived from T cells, B-cell-depleted T cells, or PBMCs. Deeply sampled blood TCRbeta repertoires from subjects exposed to, actively infected with, or recovered from COVID-19 were included in the dataset. A freely available public database, intended as a resource for researchers studying the immune response to SARS-CoV-2, is where the repertoires were released. Samples came from the ongoing ImmuneRACE study (first 160 participants) plus 1,254 subjects from 6 global collaborators. A de-identified subject ID, COVID-19 status, age in years and sex were almost always included in the sample metadata. Where HLA class I and class II types were available, the types were taken from metadata supplied by the sample provider, not from assay-based typing. Findings and caveats that apply to the study as a whole: The amount of clinical and demographic metadata varied by source and participant and was provided uncurated.

Participants in the prospective study were aged roughly 18 to 89 years, lived in under 30 United States geographic areas, and enrolled through a virtual design. In the prospective study, cohorts were assigned on the basis of participant-reported clinical history obtained from a screening survey and a study questionnaire. Mobile phlebotomists in the prospective study collected whole blood, serum and a nasopharyngeal or oropharyngeal swab from every participant. Additional blood draws and questionnaires over an approximately two-month period could optionally be provided by prospective study participants. Prospective study blood samples were shipped either frozen or at room temperature before DNA extraction. The immunoSEQ Assay, a bias-controlled multiplex PCR, was used to amplify TCRbeta CDR3 regions from genomic DNA. On the study's bioinformatics: Within the assay, amplification of reference gene primers was used to estimate how many nucleated cells each sample contained. To quantify the absolute abundance of each unique TCRbeta CDR3 rearrangement, sequence reads were collapsed and filtered. For each sample, productive Simpson clonality was calculated as the square root of Simpson's diversity index over productive rearrangements. Entries here come from immuneACCESS through TCRdb and include only in-frame sequences with V and J called. Some clones fail to appear in such tables; in the studies checked, an unresolved V gene covers under half of the shortfall, and the cause of the remainder is unknown. V and J calls and clone size come straight from that table; D and trimming were deduced from the DNA. This sample has 180,000 or so clones in its table, and more than 70% of those were observed once. The ten largest clonotypes hold 4.5% to 6.5% of the sample.

From its cysteine to its phenylalanine, the CDR3 spans 13 amino acids. Just the 39-base CDR3 DNA is kept, in frame starting at base 1. V lost 8 bases and J lost 6 bases; the stretch between them is 11 bases long. Reading the germline V gene gives CDR1 ENHRY and CDR2 SYGVKD. Sequenced input: PBMCs or T cells enriched from blood (not recorded which). The chain is made from TRBV10-3 and TRBJ1-6; the D gene cannot be named for sure. The receptor was isolated from a man aged 40-50 years with acute COVID-19. The sequence in DNA is TGTGCCATCGCGCCGGTTCTTAATTCACCCCTCCACTTT. This sequence encodes CAIAPVLNSPLHF.